This record covers a single T cell receptor (beta chain). It lacks a known antigen. Per-base quality was not reported, and no clone a single base away is much larger than it. This entry comes from a study of blood T cell repertoires in COVID-19 (dated by TCRdb to 2018 to 2020). About the study as a whole: Collaborator samples came from the United States, Italy and Spain and covered acute and convalescent phases of COVID-19. The prospective study material was composed of cDNA or gDNA derived from T cells, B-cell-depleted T cells, or PBMCs. Subjects who had been exposed to COVID-19, were actively infected with it, or had recovered from it provided the deeply sampled blood TCRbeta repertoires that made up the dataset. The repertoires were released in a freely available public database meant as a resource for research on the immune response to SARS-CoV-2. The samples were drawn from the first 160 participants of the ongoing ImmuneRACE study and from more than 1,000 subjects provided by 6 global collaborators. Nearly every sample came with metadata listing a de-identified subject ID, COVID-19 status, age in years and sex. Where available, HLA class I and class II types were obtained from metadata supplied by the sample provider rather than from assay-based typing. Overall study outcomes, separate from this receptor: The quantity of clinical and demographic metadata differed by source and by participant and was supplied without curation.

The immunoSEQ Assay, a bias-controlled multiplex PCR, was used to amplify TCRbeta CDR3 regions from genomic DNA. In the source study's methods: The number of nucleated cells in each sample was estimated from the amplification of reference gene primers within the assay. Sequence reads were collapsed and filtered to measure the absolute abundance of every unique TCRbeta CDR3 rearrangement. Productive Simpson clonality was computed per sample as the square root of Simpson's diversity index over productive rearrangements. TCRdb holds this immuneACCESS table with in-frame rearrangements only. Some clones are missing; in checked studies, unresolved V genes explain under half, and the rest has no known cause. V and J calls and clone size are given by that table; D and trimming were obtained from the DNA. Within this sample are fewer than 250,000 clones, with roughly 90% of them counted one time only. Of the sample, around 8.9% falls within the top ten clones.

Participants in the prospective study were enrolled through a virtual design, were aged roughly 18 to 100 years, and lived in 24 United States geographic areas. To assign participants to cohorts, the prospective study relied on clinical history that participants themselves reported in a screening survey and a study questionnaire. Recovered participants in ImmuneRACE Cohort 3 were defined as having two consecutive negative NP/OP PCR tests, clearance from a healthcare professional, or resolution of symptoms. In the prospective study, whole blood, serum and a nasopharyngeal or oropharyngeal swab were collected from each participant by mobile phlebotomists. Over a roughly two-month period, participants in the prospective study had the option of providing additional blood draws and questionnaires. Blood samples from the prospective study were shipped frozen or at room temperature prior to DNA extraction.

The receptor was derived from a woman younger than 30 who had recovered from COVID-19. Specimen: PBMCs or T cells enriched from blood (not recorded which).

The DNA reads TGCGCCAGCAGCTTGGCATTGATAGCGGGGGGGATCCAAGAGACCCAGTACTTC. This sequence encodes CASSLALIAGGIQETQYF. The chain is assembled from TRBV5-1 and TRBJ2-5; 11 central bases correspond to TRBD2. The CDR3 runs 18 amino acids, cysteine and phenylalanine included. The retained sequence is limited to the CDR3, 54 bases, with the frame set at the first base. After removal of 0 bases from V and 1 base from J, the junction retains 8 bases not matched to a gene. Per the germline V gene, SGHRS is the CDR1 and YFSETQ is the CDR2.